This T cell receptor (beta chain) was observed in a study of T cell repertoires in aging, cancer and after chemotherapy. Study-level information: Glioblastoma patients receiving temozolomide-based therapy gave paired samples before and after chemotherapy. General study findings and limits: Rebound thymic output was suggested by rising median generation probability during chemotherapy in each cancer cohort. Compared with age-matched healthy donors, untreated hematological or solid cancer patients showed higher blood TCR clonality. In cancer patients, declining TCR diversity with age involved lost richness and lost evenness.

A mixed TRB-A/B primer pool amplified rearranged TRB by multiplex touch-down PCR. TCRdb used MiXCR to reprocess the multiplex PCR reads, holding one entry per CDR3 protein. The data show some 1,600 distinct CDR3 sequences, 28% seen once. This clonotype was recorded once. The target antigen is unknown. Peripheral blood genomic DNA, not sorted cells or RNA, was the template. The receptor was derived from a human donor with a solid tumor. Sequenced sample: blood.

In nucleotides, the CDR3 is TGCGCCAGCAGCATCTCCCTAGCGGGAAACACAGATACGCAGTATTTT. Translating gives CASSISLAGNTDTQYF. This sequence joins TRBV5-1 and TRBJ2-3; 9 positions agree with TRBD2. The CDR3 totals 16 residues. Per the germline V gene, CDR1 is SGHRS and CDR2 is YFSETQ. The V and J ends lost 4 bases and 2 bases, in that order; junction bases with no gene match: 8.